These T cell receptor beta chains were read from a single sample in a study of vaccination and CD4 T cells after COVID-19. No antigens are known for them. TCRdb passed the PCR reads through MiXCR, listing each CDR3 protein once. This sample has approximately 18,000 distinct CDR3 sequences, with about 60% found just once. Sequenced material: CD4+ T cells from blood, cultured in vitro. These receptors came from a human donor who had recovered from COVID-19. Both conserved end residues are part of each CDR3. D genes are given only for firm matches. The size entry is marked missing in some rows and otherwise reads once, few, many or a size class.

>TRBV29-1|few|TRBD2|TRBJ2-4|17
CSVAVTSGSGAKNIQYF
TGCAGCGTTGCGGTGACTAGCGGGAGTGGAGCCAAAAACATTCAGTACTTC
>TRBV20-1|NA|TRBD2|TRBJ2-5|15
CSARQTSGRGETQYF
TGCAGTGCTAGGCAGACTAGCGGGAGGGGAGAGACCCAGTACTTC
>TRBV18|NA|NA|TRBJ1-5|15
CASSPKVSSDQPQHF
TGTGCCAGCTCACCGAAAGTCAGCAGCGATCAGCCCCAGCATTTT
>TRBV27|few|NA|TRBJ2-7|13
CASSKLDLTKQYF
TGTGCCAGCTCTAAGTTGGACCTTACGAAGCAGTACTTC
>TRBV20-1|NA|TRBD2|TRBJ2-3|14
CSAPGAGATDTQYF
TGCAGTGCCCCAGGAGCGGGAGCGACAGATACGCAGTATTTT
>TRBV6-2/TRBV6-3|NA|TRBD2|TRBJ2-3|13
CASRLAGTGTQYF
TGTGCCAGTAGGCTAGCGGGGACGGGTACGCAGTATTTT
>TRBV14|NA|NA|TRBJ2-4|14
CASSQVLAKNIQYF
TGTGCCAGCAGCCAAGTCCTAGCCAAAAACATTCAGTACTTC
>TRBV7-9|NA|TRBD1|TRBJ2-7|14
CASSWTGSSYEQYF
TGTGCCAGCAGCTGGACAGGGAGCTCCTACGAGCAGTACTTC
>TRBV6-2/TRBV6-3|once|NA|TRBJ2-1|15
CASREDLGSYNEQFF
TGTGCCAGCAGAGAAGATTTGGGCTCCTACAATGAGCAGTTCTTC
>TRBV9|once|NA|TRBJ2-7|14
CASSTQTEPYEQYF
TGTGCCAGCAGCACCCAGACAGAACCCTACGAGCAGTACTTC
>TRBV6-2/TRBV6-3|NA|TRBD1|TRBJ1-1|15
CASSQDRGYIGEAFF
TGTGCCAGCAGCCAGGACAGGGGTTATATCGGTGAAGCTTTCTTT
>TRBV9|NA|NA|TRBJ1-2|15
CASSVAPRANYGYTF
TGTGCCAGCAGCGTAGCACCCAGAGCTAACTATGGCTACACCTTC
>TRBV27|NA|NA|TRBJ2-1|14
CASSFGGRRNEQFF
TGTGCCAGCAGTTTTGGTGGGAGGAGGAATGAGCAGTTCTTC
>TRBV20-1|NA|NA|TRBJ2-3|15
CSARDLRKGADTQYF
TGCAGTGCTAGAGATCTCCGCAAAGGCGCAGATACGCAGTATTTT
>TRBV2|NA|NA|TRBJ1-3|14
CASSGEVVGNTIYF
TGTGCCAGCAGTGGTGAGGTTGTTGGAAACACCATATATTTT
>TRBV27|few|NA|TRBJ1-1|16
CASSLYRLGGGTEAFF
TGTGCCAGCAGTTTATACAGGCTCGGAGGTGGGACTGAAGCTTTCTTT
>TRBV10-3|NA|NA|TRBJ1-6|17
CAISEMGVDLGNSPLHF
TGTGCCATCAGTGAAATGGGAGTAGATTTGGGTAATTCACCCCTCCACTTT
>TRBV5-1|NA|TRBD1|TRBJ1-2|14
CASSWGQGSDGYTF
TGCGCCAGCAGCTGGGGACAGGGGTCCGATGGCTACACCTTC
>TRBV21-1|NA|NA|TRBJ2-7|15
CASSLRRELGYEQYF
TGTGCCAGCAGCCTACGCCGGGAGCTTGGCTACGAGCAGTACTTC